These T cell receptor beta chains were read from a single sample in a study of post-analysis software for immune sequencing data. TCRdb analysed the PCR reads with MiXCR anew, one entry per CDR3 protein. This sample has under 900,000 distinct CDR3 sequences, with roughly 50% found just once. Sample: blood. All receptors come from a girl aged 10 to 17 with multiple sclerosis. The conserved cysteine and the conserved F or W are not part of the CDR3 here. The order of the fields is CDR3 protein, clone size, J gene, V gene, D gene. D genes are given only for firm matches. Clone size appears in some rows only: once, few, many, or a class for an expanded clone.

CDR3: SVGSKGTSGSVYEQY
size: few
J: TRBJ2-7
V: TRBV29-1
D: TRBD2

CDR3: ASSYGTGTQETQY
size: few
J: TRBJ2-5
V: TRBV7-7
D: NA

CDR3: SARRYRGQSFNQPQH
size: NA
J: TRBJ1-5
V: TRBV20-1
D: TRBD1

CDR3: ASSLWRGNYGYT
size: NA
J: TRBJ1-2
V: TRBV27
D: NA

CDR3: SVADRAWAEAF
size: NA
J: TRBJ1-1
V: TRBV29-1
D: TRBD1

CDR3: AISEGQIEQY
size: NA
J: TRBJ2-7
V: TRBV10-3
D: NA

CDR3: ASSLDPRDYEQY
size: NA
J: NA
V: TRBV5-1
D: NA

CDR3: SARGTGIYEQY
size: few
J: NA
V: TRBV20-1
D: NA

CDR3: ASSVAGTGLEEQY
size: NA
J: TRBJ2-7
V: TRBV5-1
D: TRBD1

CDR3: ASSYSTGIHEQY
size: NA
J: NA
V: TRBV6-6
D: NA

CDR3: ASSLRVAGGTSSYNEQY
size: NA
J: NA
V: TRBV7-2
D: TRBD2

CDR3: SANSGSSYNEQF
size: few
J: TRBJ2-1
V: TRBV20-1
D: TRBD2

CDR3: SASHINEQF
size: NA
J: TRBJ2-1
V: TRBV20-1
D: NA

CDR3: SAIPYSGRGYT
size: NA
J: TRBJ1-2
V: TRBV20-1
D: NA

CDR3: ATSRNRQTQETQY
size: NA
J: TRBJ2-5
V: TRBV15
D: NA

CDR3: ASSLTSGRYNEQF
size: few
J: TRBJ2-1
V: TRBV5-6
D: TRBD2

CDR3: ATSRESGPYTEAF
size: NA
J: TRBJ1-1
V: TRBV15
D: NA

CDR3: SARDQQRDYNEQF
size: few
J: TRBJ2-1
V: TRBV20-1
D: TRBD2

CDR3: ASSFEGGYEQY
size: once
J: TRBJ2-7
V: TRBV5-1
D: NA

CDR3: SVDLPDSGRAFEQF
size: few
J: TRBJ2-1
V: TRBV29-1
D: TRBD2

CDR3: AISERTSGTRGDEQY
size: NA
J: TRBJ2-7
V: TRBV10-3
D: TRBD2

CDR3: SATRPTSGRPYNEQF
size: few
J: TRBJ2-1
V: TRBV20-1
D: TRBD2

CDR3: SVRGAGAYEQY
size: few
J: TRBJ2-7
V: TRBV29-1
D: NA

CDR3: ASQRGVDTQY
size: few
J: TRBJ2-3
V: TRBV7-2
D: TRBD2

CDR3: ASSLVVRDEQY
size: NA
J: TRBJ2-7
V: TRBV7-9
D: NA

CDR3: ASSPSGRVRNVQF
size: NA
J: TRBJ2-1
V: TRBV7-2
D: TRBD2

CDR3: ASSLDRGTGNTIY
size: NA
J: TRBJ1-3
V: TRBV3-1
D: TRBD1

CDR3: SAKTAVLYNEQF
size: NA
J: TRBJ2-1
V: TRBV20-1
D: NA

CDR3: ASSPLGAGGRNEQF
size: NA
J: TRBJ2-1
V: TRBV14
D: TRBD2

CDR3: ASSAPGGVYNEQF
size: NA
J: TRBJ2-1
V: TRBV2
D: TRBD1

CDR3: ATTVGASYEQY
size: NA
J: TRBJ2-7
V: TRBV15
D: NA

CDR3: ASRVAGSTYNEQF
size: NA
J: TRBJ2-1
V: TRBV7-2
D: NA

CDR3: AMGLEGGEQF
size: few
J: TRBJ2-1
V: TRBV10-3
D: NA

CDR3: ASAHPGGQPQH
size: NA
J: TRBJ1-5
V: TRBV12-5
D: TRBD1

CDR3: ASSFRDQYNEQF
size: once
J: TRBJ2-1
V: TRBV7-3
D: NA

CDR3: ASSSASGVKSYEQY
size: NA
J: TRBJ2-7
V: TRBV5-4
D: TRBD2

CDR3: ASISGDSSYNEQF
size: NA
J: TRBJ2-1
V: TRBV6-6
D: NA

CDR3: ASSPLSYSTDTQY
size: few
J: TRBJ2-3
V: TRBV18
D: NA

CDR3: ASRQGAFGANVLT
size: few
J: TRBJ2-6
V: TRBV5-1
D: TRBD1

CDR3: ASSEVSSGSPVSQY
size: NA
J: TRBJ2-4
V: TRBV6-1
D: TRBD2